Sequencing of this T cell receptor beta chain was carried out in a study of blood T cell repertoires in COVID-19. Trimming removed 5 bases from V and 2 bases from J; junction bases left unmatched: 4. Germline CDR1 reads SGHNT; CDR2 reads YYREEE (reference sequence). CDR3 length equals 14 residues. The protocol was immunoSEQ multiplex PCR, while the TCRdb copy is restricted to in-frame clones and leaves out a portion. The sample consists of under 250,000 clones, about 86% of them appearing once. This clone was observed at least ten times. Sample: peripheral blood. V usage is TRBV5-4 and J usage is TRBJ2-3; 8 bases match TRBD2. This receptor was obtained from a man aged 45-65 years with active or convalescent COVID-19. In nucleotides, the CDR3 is TGTGCCAGCAGTGAGCGGGGGCTCACAGATACGCAGTATTTT. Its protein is CASSERGLTDTQYF.